This T cell receptor (beta chain) is drawn from a study of cytomegalovirus exposure and HLA in healthy donors. This CDR3 has 16 amino acids. V trimming: 4 bases; J trimming: 2 bases; junction bases outside the gene matches: 8. Germline CDR1 reads SGHTA; CDR2 reads FQGTGA. 13 Jbeta primers and 60 Vbeta primers were used for the PCR. As processed by the authors: Per a later analysis, the number of unique TCR beta chains was around 80 million, of which about 11 million were shared. Sequencing was performed with immunoSEQ multiplex PCR; in TCRdb, only in-frame clones are kept and a portion is missing. V and J calls and clone size are as listed in that table; D and trimming were resolved from the DNA. The sample includes some 99,000 clones, around 67% of them seen just once.

The clonotype comes from a male donor in good health and CMV-seronegative. The rearrangement joins TRBV7-3 to TRBJ2-7; 10 nucleotides align to TRBD2. Sequenced input: PBMCs. DNA for the CDR3: TGTGCCAGCAGCTCACTTGGACTAGCGGACACCTACGAGCAGTACTTC. Protein: CASSSLGLADTYEQYF.